Below, one T cell receptor beta chain is given with its context. Measured with immunoSEQ multiplex PCR; TCRdb has only the in-frame clones, and not every one. Found here are under 100,000 clones, 80% to 90% of them singletons; the top ten hold around 5.1%. The sample comes from a study of OX40 agonist ivuxolimab in advanced cancers. This receptor was taken from an adult with an advanced solid tumor such as melanoma, head and neck, liver or kidney cancer. Sequencing used CD4+ or CD8+ T cells sorted from blood, obtained in a trial of the OX40 agonist ivuxolimab.

The CDR3 loop reads CASSDGSSYEQYF. The CDR3 DNA is TGTGCCAGCAGTGACGGGAGCTCCTACGAGCAGTACTTC. V and J are TRBV2 and TRBJ2-7; tentatively, D is TRBD2 (6 bases). CDR1 and CDR2 from the germline V gene are SNHLY and FYNNEI. The CDR3 loop spans 13 amino acids. V was trimmed by 3 bases and J by 0 bases, leaving 6 bases between them.